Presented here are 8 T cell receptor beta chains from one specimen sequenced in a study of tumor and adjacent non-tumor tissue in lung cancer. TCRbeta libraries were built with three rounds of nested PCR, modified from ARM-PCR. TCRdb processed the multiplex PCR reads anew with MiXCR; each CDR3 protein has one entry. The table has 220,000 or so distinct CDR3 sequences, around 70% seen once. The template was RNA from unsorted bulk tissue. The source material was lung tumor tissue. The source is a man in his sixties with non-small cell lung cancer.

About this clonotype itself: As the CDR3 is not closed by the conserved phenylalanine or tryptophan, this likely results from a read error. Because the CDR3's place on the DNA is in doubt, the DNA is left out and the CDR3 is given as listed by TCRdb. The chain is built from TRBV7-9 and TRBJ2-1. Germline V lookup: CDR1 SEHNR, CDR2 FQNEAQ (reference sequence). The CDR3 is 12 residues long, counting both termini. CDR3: CASSLPLDEQLY.

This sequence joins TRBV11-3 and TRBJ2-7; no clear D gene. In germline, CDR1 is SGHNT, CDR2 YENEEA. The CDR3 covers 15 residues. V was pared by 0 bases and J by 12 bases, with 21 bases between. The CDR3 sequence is CASSLDHSGPRARYF. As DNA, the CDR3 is TGTGCCAGCAGCTTAGATCATTCCGGTCCGCGCGCGCGGTACTTC.

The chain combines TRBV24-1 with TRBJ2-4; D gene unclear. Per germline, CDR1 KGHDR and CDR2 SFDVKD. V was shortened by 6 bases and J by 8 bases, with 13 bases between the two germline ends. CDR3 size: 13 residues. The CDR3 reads CATSKPNLDIQYF. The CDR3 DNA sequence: TGTGCCACCAGTAAACCGAATCTGGACATTCAGTACTTC.

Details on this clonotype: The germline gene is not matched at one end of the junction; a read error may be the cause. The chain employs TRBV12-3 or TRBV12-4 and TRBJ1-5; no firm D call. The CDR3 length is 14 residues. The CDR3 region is CAISLIGSVQPQHF. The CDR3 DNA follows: TGTGCCATCAGTTTGATAGGGTCGGTTCAGCCCCAGCATTTT.

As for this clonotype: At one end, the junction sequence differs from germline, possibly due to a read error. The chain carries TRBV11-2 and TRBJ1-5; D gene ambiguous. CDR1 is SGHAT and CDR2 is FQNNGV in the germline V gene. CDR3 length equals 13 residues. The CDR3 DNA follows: TGTGCCTGCAGCAAATATAGGGATCAGCCCCAGCATTTT. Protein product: CACSKYRDQPQHF.

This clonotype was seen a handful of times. This CDR3 is CASSLDPRGTGELFF. Written as DNA, the CDR3 is TGTGCCAGCAGTTTAGACCCTAGGGGCACCGGGGAGCTGTTTTTT. J is TRBJ2-2 and V is TRBV12-3 or TRBV12-4; D might be TRBD1 (5 bases). Between the trimmed V and J ends, which lost 1 base and 4 bases, there was a span of 10 bases. The length of the CDR3 is 15 residues.

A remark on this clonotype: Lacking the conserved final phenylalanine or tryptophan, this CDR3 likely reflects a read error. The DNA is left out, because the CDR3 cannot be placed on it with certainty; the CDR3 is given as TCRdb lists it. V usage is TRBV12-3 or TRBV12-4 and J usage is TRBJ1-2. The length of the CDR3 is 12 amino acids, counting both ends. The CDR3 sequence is CASSLGGSLHSL.

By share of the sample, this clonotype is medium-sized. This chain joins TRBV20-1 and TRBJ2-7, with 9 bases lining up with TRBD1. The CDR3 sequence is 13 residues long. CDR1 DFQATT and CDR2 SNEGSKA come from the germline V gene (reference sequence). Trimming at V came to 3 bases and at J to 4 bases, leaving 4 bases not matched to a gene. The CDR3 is CSARGDRDYEQYF. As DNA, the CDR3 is TGCAGTGCTAGGGGGGACAGGGATTACGAGCAGTACTTC.